This is a list of T cell receptor beta chains from one sample in a study of blood T cell repertoires in COVID-19. The data were produced by immunoSEQ multiplex PCR, yet TCRdb's version contains in-frame clones alone and is incomplete. The sample carries 150,000 or so clones, under 90% recorded once. Sequencing input: peripheral blood. The source is a woman older than 75 with acute or convalescent COVID-19. Both conserved end residues are part of each CDR3. A D gene is named only where the DNA matches it firmly. Size values are once, few and many counts, or a class for expanded clones, and some rows have none.

NA	TRBJ2-7	NA	TRBV9	TGTGCCAGCAGCGCCACGACTGTTACCTACGAGCAGTACTTC	CASSATTVTYEQYF
NA	TRBJ2-1	NA	TRBV7-6	TGTGCCAGCAGCTTAGGCAGTGGAGGAGACAATGAGCAGTTCTTC	CASSLGSGGDNEQFF
few	TRBJ2-4	NA	TRBV6-6	TGTGCCAGCAGGGAAATACAGGAACAGGGCAAAAACATTCAGTACTTC	CASREIQEQGKNIQYF
NA	TRBJ1-1	NA	TRBV5-1	TGCGCCAGCAGGCAGGACAGCAGTAACACTGAAGCTTTCTTT	CASRQDSSNTEAFF
NA	TRBJ1-2	NA	TRBV28	TGTGCCAGCAGTTTATTCGGGGTGGGCAGCCCGAACTATGGCTACACCTTC	CASSLFGVGSPNYGYTF
NA	TRBJ2-5	TRBD2	TRBV5-1	TGCGCCAGCAGCTCTGGGACTAGCGGCCAAGAGACCCAGTACTTC	CASSSGTSGQETQYF
NA	TRBJ2-4	TRBD1	TRBV19	TGTGCCAGTAGTGCCGGCCGGGACAGGTTTACCAAAAACATTCAGTACTTC	CASSAGRDRFTKNIQYF
NA	TRBJ2-5	TRBD2	TRBV27	TGTGCCAGCAGTTTATCGTCTAGCGGGATAGAGACCCAGTACTTC	CASSLSSSGIETQYF
NA	TRBJ1-1	TRBD1	TRBV4-1	TGCGCCAGCAGCCTAGACAGGGTAATGGCTGAAGCTTTCTTT	CASSLDRVMAEAFF
NA	TRBJ2-5	TRBD2	TRBV9	TGTGCCAGCAGCGTAGACAGCGGGGGGCACCAAGAGACCCAGTACTTC	CASSVDSGGHQETQYF
NA	TRBJ2-1	TRBD2	TRBV18	TGTGCCAGCTCACCACCAGGACTAGCGGGAGGAAATGAGCAGTTCTTC	CASSPPGLAGGNEQFF
once	TRBJ2-1	TRBD2	TRBV19	TGTGCCAGTAGGAGCCCGGGACTAGCGGGCAATGAGCAGTTCTTC	CASRSPGLAGNEQFF
once	TRBJ1-1	NA	TRBV2	TGTGCCAGCAGTGAAGGGAGATTTAACACTGAAGCTTTCTTT	CASSEGRFNTEAFF
NA	TRBJ1-1	TRBD1	TRBV5-1	TGCGCCAGCAGCTTAGGGGACAGGGTCACTGAAGCTTTCTTT	CASSLGDRVTEAFF
few	TRBJ1-6	NA	TRBV7-2	TGTGCCAGCAGCACCCTCGGGGTTGATAATTCACCCCTCCACTTT	CASSTLGVDNSPLHF
NA	TRBJ1-2	NA	TRBV6-1	TGTGCCAGCAGTGAAGATCCGACAAACTATGGCTACACCTTC	CASSEDPTNYGYTF
NA	TRBJ2-5	TRBD1	TRBV5-6	TGTGCCAGCAGCTCAACAGGGGCCCGGGAGACCCAGTACTTC	CASSSTGARETQYF
many	TRBJ1-5	NA	TRBV19	TGTGCCAGTAGTACTCAGGGGAATAGCAATCAGCCCCAGCATTTT	CASSTQGNSNQPQHF
NA	TRBJ1-2	NA	TRBV6-5	TGTGCCAGCACCCCAGGGTCCCTGAACTATGGCTACACCTTC	CASTPGSLNYGYTF
NA	TRBJ2-3	TRBD2	TRBV5-4	TGTGCCAGCAGCCGACCGGTGGGGAGCGGGATCGACGGGGATACGCAGTATTTT	CASSRPVGSGIDGDTQYF
once	TRBJ1-1	TRBD1	TRBV6-4	TGTGCCAGCAGTGACTTAAAGGCAGGGGGCCGCACTGAAGCTTTCTTT	CASSDLKAGGRTEAFF
NA	TRBJ1-3	NA	TRBV7-9	TGTGCCAGCAGCGGGAGCTCGGGACTCTCAACCGGAAACACCATATATTTT	CASSGSSGLSTGNTIYF
NA	TRBJ2-3	TRBD2	TRBV20-1	TGCAGTGCTAGTGGTATGGCGGGGGGGCAGACAGATACGCAGTATTTT	CSASGMAGGQTDTQYF
NA	TRBJ2-6	NA	TRBV27	TGTGCCGCCTCGGGTGGCGCTGGGGCCAACGTCCTGACTTTC	CAASGGAGANVLTF
NA	TRBJ2-7	TRBD1	TRBV29-1	TGCAGCGGAAGACAGGGGGCGGGAGAGCAGTACTTC	CSGRQGAGEQYF
NA	TRBJ1-6	NA	TRBV27	TGTGCCAGCAGTATGGAGGGTTCAGGAAGTTCACCCCTCCACTTT	CASSMEGSGSSPLHF
NA	TRBJ2-5	NA	TRBV5-1	TGCGCCAGCAGCTGGGGCGAGACCCAGTACTTC	CASSWGETQYF
NA	TRBJ2-5	TRBD1	TRBV10-3	TGTGCCATCAGCCCCGGGACAGGGAAGGAGACCCAGTACTTC	CAISPGTGKETQYF
NA	TRBJ2-2	TRBD2	TRBV25-1	TGTGCCAGCAGTGAGGGACTAGCTGGGCTGTTTTTT	CASSEGLAGLFF
NA	TRBJ2-7	NA	TRBV11-1	TGTGCCAGCAGCTTAGGGACAGAGGTTTTCTACGAGCAGTACTTC	CASSLGTEVFYEQYF
NA	TRBJ1-2	TRBD1	TRBV6-6	TGTGCCAGCAGTTACGCCCGGGACAGTGGCGGCTACACCTTC	CASSYARDSGGYTF
NA	TRBJ2-2	NA	TRBV11-2	TGTGCCAGCAGCTTCCTCAGGGCTACCGGGGAGCTGTTTTTT	CASSFLRATGELFF
NA	TRBJ1-5	NA	TRBV7-9	TGTGCCAGCAGCTTAGCGGGACAAGGTTATCAGCCCCAGCATTTT	CASSLAGQGYQPQHF
few	TRBJ2-7	NA	TRBV5-1	TGCGCCAGCGGGCTGACGGACTACGAGCAGTACTTC	CASGLTDYEQYF
NA	TRBJ2-1	NA	TRBV5-1	TGCGCCAGCAGCTTGGAGGAGGAGCAGTTCTTC	CASSLEEEQFF
NA	TRBJ2-5	NA	TRBV5-1	TGCGCCAGCAGCTTGCAGCGGTCTCAAGAGACCCAGTACTTC	CASSLQRSQETQYF
NA	TRBJ2-1	TRBD2	TRBV7-8	TGTGCCAGCAGCTTTGGGAGGCGGGGGGCGCTTGAGCAGTTCTTC	CASSFGRRGALEQFF
NA	TRBJ2-5	TRBD1	TRBV30	TGTGCCTGGAGTGTAGGGGGCATGACGGAGACCCAGTACTTC	CAWSVGGMTETQYF
NA	TRBJ1-1	NA	TRBV6-5	TGTGCCAGCAGCCCCCCCGGGGGGGGCACTGAAGCTTTCTTT	CASSPPGGGTEAFF
NA	TRBJ1-5	NA	TRBV2	TGTGCCAGCAGATATAGCAATCAGCCCCAGCATTTT	CASRYSNQPQHF
NA	TRBJ1-6	TRBD1	TRBV28	TGTGCCAGCAGGACCCAGGGGGGACAGGCTGATTCACCCCTCCACTTT	CASRTQGGQADSPLHF
NA	TRBJ1-2	TRBD1	TRBV27	TGTGCCAGCAGTCGAAATTCACCGGGACAGGCCCATGGCTACACCTTC	CASSRNSPGQAHGYTF
NA	TRBJ2-3	TRBD2	TRBV7-9	TGTGCCGTCATTTCGGGCGGGAGAAGCACAGATACGCAGTATTTT	CAVISGGRSTDTQYF
NA	TRBJ2-5	NA	TRBV29-1	TGCAGCGTTGTTGGGGGGATGACTCAAGAGACCCAGTACTTC	CSVVGGMTQETQYF
NA	TRBJ2-7	TRBD2	TRBV18	TGTGCCAGCTCACCAGGTGCCGTAGGGGGACTAGCGGGAGTAAGCTACGAGCAGTACTTC	CASSPGAVGGLAGVSYEQYF
few	TRBJ2-7	TRBD2	TRBV27	TGTGCCAGCAGTTTCCTAGCGGGGGCCTACGAGCAGTACTTC	CASSFLAGAYEQYF
NA	TRBJ2-3	TRBD2	TRBV3-1/TRBV3-2	TGTGCCAGCAGCCTTACTAGCGGGGGGGGAAGAGATACGCAGTATTTT	CASSLTSGGGRDTQYF
NA	TRBJ1-5	NA	TRBV19	TGTGCCAGTAGTTTTCCCCCGCAGCCCCAGCATTTT	CASSFPPQPQHF
NA	TRBJ2-7	NA	TRBV9	TGTGCCAGCAGCGTAGCCAGTCAGCGGCCCGAGCAGTACTTC	CASSVASQRPEQYF
NA	TRBJ1-1	TRBD1	TRBV5-1	TGCGCCAGCAGCTTTAGACAGGGGAATTTAATGAACACTGAAGCTTTCTTT	CASSFRQGNLMNTEAFF
once	TRBJ2-7	NA	TRBV14	TGTGCCAGCAGTCAACAGGGATTTCTCTCCGAGCAGTACTTC	CASSQQGFLSEQYF
NA	TRBJ1-1	NA	TRBV4-3	TGCGCCAGCAGCCAGGTCGACGGGATTGAAGCTTTCTTT	CASSQVDGIEAFF
NA	TRBJ1-4	TRBD1	TRBV3-1/TRBV3-2	TGTGCCAGCAGCCAAGGTCAGGGACAGCCCCGGTTT	CASSQGQGQPRF